This TCR beta chain was sequenced for a study of blood T cells in healthy people across ages. Study-wide findings and caveats: There was no known CMV status for donors, so expanded clonotype changes were possibly confounded. Compared with aged donors, long-lived donors showed fewer expanded clones, suggesting selection.

The sample holds a few counts of this clonotype. Its antigen remains unidentified. Through a sample-barcoded 5' primer and a J-beta primer mix, a second PCR was run for roughly 6 to 11 cycles. A single record per CDR3 protein comes from TCRdb applying MiXCR to the 5' RACE reads. This table has hundreds of thousands of distinct CDR3 sequences, under 65% appearing once. Those donating, healthy Caucasian individuals from Russia, were aged about 6 to 95. No fewer than 5.5 micrograms of total RNA were isolated from every sample. The sequence derives from a man aged 55 to 69 in good health. Sequenced material: blood.

CDR3 region: CSAPGLAGGQYNEQFF. The CDR3 DNA follows: TGCAGTGCCCCGGGACTAGCGGGGGGGCAATACAATGAGCAGTTCTTC. This sequence joins TRBV20-1 and TRBJ2-1; 16 bases line up with TRBD2. Trimming cost V 6 bases and J 4 bases; bases outside gene matches: 6. Germline V gene lookup returns CDR1 DFQATT and CDR2 SNEGSKA (reference sequence). The CDR3 is made up of 16 amino acids.